This T cell receptor beta chain emerged from a study of prognosis after radiotherapy for stage I lung cancer. Study context: Enrollment began in the first half of 2018 and ended in early 2019; the enrolled patients had stage I non-small cell lung cancer. The study, taken as a whole, reports: Reportedly, TRBV and TRBJ gene usage varied with metastasis presence.

Researchers used two-round multiplex PCR to amplify TCR beta CDR3 starting from genomic DNA. Each TRBV and TRBJ gene had its own primer in the first PCR round. TCRdb redid the calling of the multiplex PCR reads with MiXCR, one entry per CDR3 protein. The table records some 23,000 distinct CDR3 sequences, roughly 40% of them present only once. This clonotype was picked up many times. Antigen: not known. Peripheral blood, in approximately 6-milliliter volumes, was drawn at each of two time points. The sample was PBMCs, taken before or after stereotactic body radiation therapy (not recorded which). This TCR was recovered from a donor over 45 with non-small cell lung cancer.

Written as DNA, the CDR3 is TGTGCCAGCAGTTTAGCTAGCGGGACAGAGACCCAGTACTTC. Its translation is CASSLASGTETQYF. The V call is TRBV28, the J call TRBJ2-5; 9 bases line up with TRBD2. The CDR3 has 14 residues. Trimming took 2 bases from V and 4 from J; bases not matched to a gene: 2. The V gene's germline CDR1 is MDHEN and CDR2 SYDVKM.